This T cell receptor (beta chain) was sequenced in a study of T-cell memory formation after mild COVID-19. This clonotype was detected only a few times. Barcoded TCR alpha and TCR beta cDNA libraries with UMIs came from 5'RACE using constant-segment primers. TCRdb reprocessed the 5' RACE reads via MiXCR and lists one record per CDR3 protein. The sample holds 250,000 or so distinct CDR3 sequences; more than 15% are singletons and the top ten take 20% to 25%. The source is a man between 18 and 29 years old who had mild COVID-19 (a few samples of this study predate the infection). Cell type and time point are not known. The specimen was PBMCs or a T cell subset sorted from them (not recorded which).

The CDR3 sequence: CASSEISRVAGNTIYF. The CDR3 coding sequence is TGTGCCAGCAGTGAAATTTCGAGGGTGGCTGGAAACACCATATATTTT. This rearrangement joins TRBV2 to TRBJ1-3; D remains unclear. The germline CDR1 and CDR2 sequences are SNHLY and FYNNEI. The CDR3 loop spans 16 amino acids. Between the trimmed V and J ends, which lost 2 bases and 2 bases, there was a span of 13 bases.